The 12 T cell receptor beta chains below were found in one sample sequenced in a study of patients and donors after allogeneic stem cell transplantation (dated by TCRdb to about 2020). The library came from RT-PCR. The reads were generated on a NextSeq 550. TCRdb handled the public reads itself, with Q25 trimming in fastp and clone calling in MiXCR, and kept productive beta chains. Merged by CDR3 protein, the rows form single entries marked with the most common genes and DNA. The sample has approximately 200,000 distinct CDR3 sequences on record, 14% of them singletons. The ten largest make up 9.5% to 13% of the sample. The sample consisted of blood, either unsorted or a sorted T cell fraction (not recorded which). These receptors were collected from a human donor who was either an allogeneic HSCT recipient or a stem cell or donor lymphocyte infusion donor (not recorded which). It is not recorded whose cells these are; they may come from a transplant donor.

This clonotype came up many times. This chain connects TRBV7-8 to TRBJ2-3, with TRBD2 matching 8 bases. V shed 5 bases, J shed 5 bases, and the junction held 9 bases outside the gene matches. Germline CDR1 is SGHVS and CDR2 is FQNEAQ. This CDR3 comprises 15 residues. As DNA, the CDR3 is TGTGCCAGCAGCATCCTCCCTCGGGGGGGAGATACGCAGTATTTT. Residues: CASSILPRGGDTQYF.

This clonotype was seen more than once but under ten times. The chain joins TRBV6-1 to TRBJ2-4, with TRBD1 matching 12 bases. This CDR3 is 15 amino acids long. J gave up 6 bases and V 5 bases, and 5 bases lay outside the gene matches. Germline-derived CDR1 and CDR2 are MNHNS and SASEGT. The CDR3 protein is CASSRGGQGANIQYF. The DNA for the CDR3 is TGTGCCAGCAGTAGGGGGGGACAGGGGGCAAACATTCAGTACTTC.

This clonotype came up many times. V is TRBV2 and J is TRBJ2-1, with TRBD1 as a possible D gene (6 bases). Germline V gene lookup returns CDR1 SNHLY and CDR2 FYNNEI. The V end lost 6 bases, the J end lost 0 bases, and 12 bases lay between the germline ends. The CDR3 runs 15 residues. CDR3 loop: CASRDDRSSYNEQFF. CDR3 sequence (DNA): TGTGCCAGCAGGGACGACAGGAGCTCCTACAATGAGCAGTTCTTC.

V gene TRBV12-3 or TRBV12-4 combines with J gene TRBJ2-5; no reliable D call. The CDR3 sequence is 13 residues long. V lost 7 bases, J lost 3 bases, and 12 bases lay in between. The CDR3, as DNA: TGTGCCAGCACCCTATCGCGGAAAGAGACCCAGTACTTC. Amino acids: CASTLSRKETQYF.

In this sample, this clonotype turned up many times. This chain uses TRBV7-3 with TRBJ2-7; 7 bases fit TRBD1. J lost 4 bases, V lost 5 bases, and 11 bases had no gene match. CDR3 length equals 15 residues. Looked up from germline, CDR1 is SGHTA and CDR2 is FQGTGA. The CDR3 sequence is CASSVRPGGTYEQYF. CDR3 nucleotide sequence: TGTGCCAGCAGCGTTAGGCCAGGGGGTACTTACGAGCAGTACTTC.

This clonotype was counted many times. The genes are TRBV12-3 or TRBV12-4 and TRBJ1-5; D is unclear. Trimming shortened V by 3 bases and J by 1 base, and 13 bases separated the two germline ends. The length of the CDR3 is 16 residues. In nucleotides, the CDR3 is TGTGCCAGCAGTTTGGCCGCCGGACGGAGCAATCAGCCCCAGCATTTT. This codes for CASSLAAGRSNQPQHF.

The rearrangement uses TRBV6-5 and TRBJ1-5; D gene unclear. Deletions cut 2 bases from V and 2 bases from J, with 7 bases between. The CDR3 loop spans 14 amino acids. The germline gives CDR1 MNHEY, CDR2 SVGAGI. As DNA, the CDR3 is TGTGCCAGCAGTTACGGCGAGGGCAATCAGCCCCAGCATTTT. This gives the protein CASSYGEGNQPQHF.

This clonotype turned up a few times. CDR3 DNA: TGTGCCAGCAGTAAACAGGGGAACACTGAAGCTTTCTTT. This sequence encodes CASSKQGNTEAFF. The V and J genes are TRBV6-2 or TRBV6-3 and TRBJ1-1; tentatively, D is TRBD1 (6 bases). Germline CDR1 and CDR2: MNHEY and SVGEGT. There are 13 residues in the CDR3. V was pared by 5 bases and J by 1 base, with 8 bases between.

This clonotype showed up many times. The chain uses TRBV12-3 or TRBV12-4 and TRBJ2-3, with D possibly matching TRBD1 (5 bases). This CDR3 is built from 15 residues. The V gene lost 4 bases and the J gene lost 8 bases, with 19 bases spanning the gap. Here the CDR3 DNA reads TGTGCCAGCAGTTCTGGGGCCCCGAGTAAACGTACGCAGTATTTT. As protein: CASSSGAPSKRTQYF.

This clonotype was observed a few times. The V and J genes are TRBV20-1 and TRBJ1-1; the D is unclear. This CDR3 has 13 residues. Germline loops: CDR1 DFQATT, CDR2 SNEGSKA (reference sequence). Trimming stripped 0 bases from V and 3 bases from J, with 8 bases between. The CDR3 bases are TGCAGTGCTAGAGAAATAGACTACACTGAAGCTTTCTTT. It codes for CSAREIDYTEAFF.

This clonotype was detected a few times. J is TRBJ1-2 and V is TRBV20-1, with D possibly being TRBD1 (5 bases). Germline V gives CDR1 DFQATT, CDR2 SNEGSKA (reference sequence). V was pared by 0 bases and J by 5 bases, with 13 bases between. The CDR3 has 14 residues. Here the CDR3 reads CSARDGGLSYGYTF. Here the CDR3 DNA reads TGCAGTGCTAGAGATGGGGGACTGAGTTATGGCTACACCTTC.

The CDR3 here is CASSLGQGKGNTIYF. In DNA, the CDR3 is TGTGCCAGCAGCTTAGGACAGGGGAAAGGAAACACCATATATTTT. This chain joins TRBV7-8 and TRBJ1-3, with TRBD1 identical over 8 bases. V was clipped by 1 base and J by 4 bases; unmatched bases: 3. The V gene's germline CDR1 is SGHVS and CDR2 FQNEAQ. The CDR3 sequence is 15 residues long.